The present T cell receptor (beta chain) was sequenced within a study of early T cells in non-severe SARS-CoV-2 infection. This clonotype was recorded many times. Its antigen is still unknown. Germline trimming cut 5 bases from V and 8 bases from J; bases unmatched to any gene: 6. The CDR3 covers 13 residues. Germline values: CDR1 SGHVT, CDR2 SQSDAQ. The TCR library protocol was used to attach unique molecular identifiers. These identifiers were attached to individual cDNA molecules. One entry per CDR3 protein results from TCRdb running MiXCR on the 5' RACE reads. This table has about 36,000 distinct CDR3 sequences, roughly 6.8% appearing once. Study observations and caveats: VDJdb matching skewed toward anti-spike CD8 responses, missing private and CD4 specificities.

This chain connects TRBV7-4 to TRBJ1-1; 9 bases map to TRBD1. This specimen was whole blood, taken at baseline. The TCR comes from an adult who was a healthcare worker with PCR-confirmed SARS-CoV-2 infection or an uninfected control (not recorded which). CDR3: CASSDRDREEAFF. In nucleotides, the CDR3 is TGTGCCAGCAGCGACCGGGACAGGGAGGAAGCTTTCTTT. The full variable domain, its missing parts supplied by reference TRBV7-4 and TRBJ1-1, is GAGVSQSPRYKVAKRGRDVALRCDSISGHVTLYWYRQTLGQGSEVLTYSQSDAQRDKSGRPSGRFSAERPERSVSTLKIQRTEQGDSAVYLCASSDRDREEAFFGQGTRLTVV.